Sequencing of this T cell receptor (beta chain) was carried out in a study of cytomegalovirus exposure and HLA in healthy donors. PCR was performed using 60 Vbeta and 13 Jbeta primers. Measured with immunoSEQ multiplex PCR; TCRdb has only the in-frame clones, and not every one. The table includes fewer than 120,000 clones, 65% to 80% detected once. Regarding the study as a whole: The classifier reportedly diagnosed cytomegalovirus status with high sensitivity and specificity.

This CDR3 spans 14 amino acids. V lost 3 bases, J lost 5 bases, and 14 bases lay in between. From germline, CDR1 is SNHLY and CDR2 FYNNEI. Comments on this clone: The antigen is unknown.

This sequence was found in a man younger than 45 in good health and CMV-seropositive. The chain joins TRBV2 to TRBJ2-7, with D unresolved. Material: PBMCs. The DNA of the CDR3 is TGTGCCAGCAGTGAGGCACAGCTTTTCCACGAGCAGTACTTC. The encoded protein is CASSEAQLFHEQYF. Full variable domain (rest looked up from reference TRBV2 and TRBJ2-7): EPEVTQTPSHQVTQMGQEVILRCVPISNHLYFYWYRQILGQKVEFLVSFYNNEISEKSEIFDDQFSVERPDGSNFTLKIRSTKLEDSAMYFCASSEAQLFHEQYFGPGTRLTVT.